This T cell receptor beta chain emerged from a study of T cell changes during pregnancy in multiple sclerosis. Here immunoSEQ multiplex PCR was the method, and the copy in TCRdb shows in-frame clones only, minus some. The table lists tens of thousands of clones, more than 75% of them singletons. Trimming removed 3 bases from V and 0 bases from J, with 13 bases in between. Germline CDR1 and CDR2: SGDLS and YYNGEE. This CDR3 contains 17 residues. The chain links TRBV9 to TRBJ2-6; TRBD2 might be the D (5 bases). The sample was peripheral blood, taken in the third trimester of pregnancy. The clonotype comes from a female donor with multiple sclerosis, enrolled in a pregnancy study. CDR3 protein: CASSGGLLSSGANVLTF. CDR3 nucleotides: TGTGCCAGCAGCGGCGGACTCTTGAGCTCTGGGGCCAACGTCCTGACTTTC.